The 13 T cell receptor beta chains below all came from one sample that was sequenced in a study of T cell repertoires in cytomegalovirus infection. The antigens for these receptors are not known. TCRdb analysed the reads with MiXCR anew, one entry per CDR3 protein. The sample contains about 830,000 distinct CDR3 sequences, around a third of which appear only once. The starting material was cultured CD8+ T cells from PBMCs, obtained from culture after CMV antigen stimulation. These receptors all stem from a human donor in good health (CMV status not recorded). Some clones in this sample may be carry-over from other donors' samples.

This clonotype was seen a few times. This chain joins TRBV2 and TRBJ1-6, with TRBD1 as a possible D gene (6 bases). Germline CDR1 and CDR2: SNHLY and FYNNEI. This CDR3 comprises 15 residues. V was trimmed by 7 bases and J by 4 bases, leaving 14 bases between them. The CDR3 is CASKRDTSYNSPLHF. CDR3 nucleotides: TGTGCCAGCAAACGGGACACCTCTTATAATTCACCCCTCCACTTT.

This clonotype was counted a few times. The chain combines TRBV6-2 or TRBV6-3 with TRBJ1-1; 8 positions agree with TRBD1. CDR3 size: 13 residues. Looked up from germline, CDR1 is MNHEY and CDR2 is SVGEGT. V trimming: 5 bases; J trimming: 7 bases; junction bases outside the gene matches: 6. CDR3 nucleotide sequence: TGTGCCAGCAGTCTGAGAACAGGGGGTGAAGCTTTCTTT. It specifies CASSLRTGGEAFF.

The chain uses TRBV10-3 and TRBJ1-3; 8 bases align to TRBD1. With 8 bases clipped from V and 4 bases from J, the junction kept 13 bases outside the gene matches. CDR1 is ENHRY and CDR2 is SYGVKD in the germline V gene. The CDR3 extends over 16 amino acids. As DNA, the CDR3 is TGTGCCATCTTACTTTCGGACAGGGTGAAGGGAAACACCATATATTTT. This encodes CAILLSDRVKGNTIYF.

The rearrangement joins TRBV7-9 to TRBJ1-1; D is possibly TRBD1 (6 bases). CDR1 is SEHNR, CDR2 FQNEAQ, per germline (reference sequence). The CDR3 sequence is 13 residues long. Between the trimmed V and J ends, which lost 4 bases and 4 bases, there was a span of 10 bases. This CDR3 is CASSSNRATEAFF. CDR3 nucleotide sequence: TGTGCCAGCAGCTCGAACAGGGCCACTGAAGCTTTCTTT.

This clonotype occurred a few times. The genes are TRBV5-5 and TRBJ2-2, with TRBD2 as a possible D gene (5 bases). The germline V gene encodes CDR1 SGHKS and CDR2 YYEKEE (reference sequence). The CDR3 contains 14 residues. The V end lost 0 bases, the J end lost 7 bases, and 10 bases lay between the germline ends. CDR3 sequence (DNA): TGTGCCAGCAGCTTGGTGAGGGCAGGCGGGGAGCTGTTTTTT. The encoded protein is CASSLVRAGGELFF.

This clonotype was seen a handful of times. The chain uses TRBV19 and TRBJ1-1; tentatively, D is TRBD1 (6 bases). Germline lookup yields CDR1 LNHDA and CDR2 SQIVND (reference sequence). CDR3 length: 17 residues. Trimming removed 2 bases at V and 3 bases at J, with 19 bases between. The DNA for the CDR3 is TGTGCCAGTAGTATATTGGGGGGTAGGGGGAAGGACACTGAAGCTTTCTTT. It codes for CASSILGGRGKDTEAFF.

The rearrangement joins TRBV19 to TRBJ1-2; a weak D match, TRBD1 (5 bases). The CDR3 runs to 14 residues. Trimming took off 9 bases at V and 4 bases at J, with 18 bases between the two ends. CDR1 and CDR2 from the germline V gene are LNHDA and SQIVND (reference sequence). The CDR3 nucleotides read TGTGCCAGCCCGTCGGAGGACAACCCCTATGGCTACACCTTC. This codes for CASPSEDNPYGYTF. The full variable domain, its missing parts supplied by reference TRBV19 and TRBJ1-2, is DGGITQSPKYLFRKEGQNVTLSCEQNLNHDAMYWYRQDPGQGLRLIYYSQIVNDFQKGDIAEGYSVSREKKESFPLTVTSAQKNPTAFYLCASPSEDNPYGYTFGSGTRLTVV.

This clonotype has a count of ten or more. The chain recombines TRBV7-2 with TRBJ1-2; 7 bases are shared with TRBD1. From germline, CDR1 is SGHTA and CDR2 FQGNSA. Trimming at V came to 1 base and at J to 6 bases, leaving 17 bases not matched to a gene. This CDR3 comprises 18 residues. In DNA form, the CDR3 reads TGTGCCAGCAGCTTAGGGAATACCGGGACAGAGCTCGTCGATGGCTACACCTTC. Its translation is CASSLGNTGTELVDGYTF.

The V gene is TRBV7-9, the J gene TRBJ1-2; 8 bases align to TRBD1. The junction had 12 bases not matched to a gene; V was cut back by 3 bases and J by 6 bases. This CDR3 has 16 amino acids. Germline CDR1 SEHNR, CDR2 FQNEAQ (reference sequence). CDR3 nucleotide sequence: TGTGCCAGCAGCTTCGGGGGCAGGGGGCGCGAGGATGGCTACACCTTC. Residues: CASSFGGRGREDGYTF.

The rearrangement uses TRBV10-3 and TRBJ2-2; a possible D gene is TRBD1 (6 bases). The germline CDR1 and CDR2 sequences are ENHRY and SYGVKD. Trimming left V 5 bases short and J 6 bases short, with 16 bases between. This CDR3 has 15 amino acids. CDR3 DNA sequence: TGTGCCATCAGTACCACAGGGTTGGGGGCCGGGGAGCTGTTTTTT. Amino acids: CAISTTGLGAGELFF.

This clonotype was seen ten or more times. The V call is TRBV7-2, the J call TRBJ2-5, with TRBD1 matching 8 bases. Losses at the gene ends were 3 bases for V and 2 bases for J; bases not matched to a gene: 11. CDR3 length equals 17 residues. Germline V gene lookup returns CDR1 SGHTA and CDR2 FQGNSA. CDR3 amino acids: CASSLYPRQGRQETQYF. The CDR3 bases are TGTGCCAGCAGCTTGTACCCCCGACAGGGGCGACAAGAGACCCAGTACTTC.

The sample holds a few counts of this clonotype. This chain connects TRBV12-3 or TRBV12-4 to TRBJ2-7, with D uncertain. The CDR3 runs 13 residues. V was shortened by 5 bases and J by 4 bases, with 12 bases between the two germline ends. CDR3 region: CASSPEIRYEQYF. The CDR3 DNA follows: TGTGCCAGCAGTCCCGAAATAAGATACGAGCAGTACTTC.

J is TRBJ2-7 and V is TRBV9, with a possible D match to TRBD2 (5 bases). V lost 0 bases and J 2 bases, leaving 12 bases between the germline ends. Germline V gene data show CDR1 as SGDLS and CDR2 as YYNGEE. This CDR3 spans 15 amino acids. CDR3 sequence: CASSVGGDVPYEQYF. CDR3 DNA sequence: TGTGCCAGCAGCGTAGGGGGAGACGTTCCCTACGAGCAGTACTTC.